These T cell receptor beta chains were read from a single sample in a study of T-cell memory formation after mild COVID-19. TCRdb re-called the 5' RACE reads with MiXCR, one entry per CDR3 protein. Of around 250,000 distinct CDR3 sequences listed, 15% to 19% were seen once; the top ten hold 2% to 2.5%. Sequencing input: PBMCs or a T cell subset sorted from them (not recorded which). All receptors come from an adult woman who had mild COVID-19 (a few samples of this study predate the infection). Cell type and time point are not known. Both conserved end residues are part of each CDR3.

v_gene	j_gene	CDR3aa
TRBV9	TRBJ2-3	CASSPRLASTLDTQYF
TRBV4-1	TRBJ2-3	CASSQDGRTGGNGYF
TRBV28	TRBJ2-4	CASSSGGKNIQYF
TRBV4-3	TRBJ2-7	CASSPQARDAYEQYF
TRBV4-3	TRBJ2-7	CASSQDLGVSGRGTYEQYF
TRBV3-1	TRBJ1-1	CASSQGRNTEAFF
TRBV4-2	TRBJ2-1	CASSERVSYNEQFF
TRBV2	TRBJ2-7	CASSFSYVAGEEWQYF
TRBV6-6	TRBJ1-2	CASSYKGTGLGYTF
TRBV11-3	TRBJ1-1	CASSFRGQGEAFF
TRBV5-1	TRBJ1-6	CASSLRANRAVGSPLHF
TRBV2	TRBJ2-5	CASSRDRASIETQYF
TRBV29-1	TRBJ2-3	CSVGSTDTQYF
TRBV15	TRBJ2-2	CATSRDHQASPGELFF
TRBV18	TRBJ2-1	CASSTREFYGTGVLPGYNEQFF
TRBV7-8	TRBJ2-7	CASSLQFISYEQYF
TRBV27	TRBJ2-7	CASTPDRGHNEQYF
TRBV27	TRBJ1-2	CASSLKGWLNYGYTF
TRBV4-1	TRBJ2-1	CASSQLQLLNEQFF
TRBV5-5	TRBJ1-1	CASSLMGQRRLNTEAFF
TRBV6-2/TRBV6-3	TRBJ2-1	CASSPETGSPYNEQFF
TRBV7-9	TRBJ2-4	CASSPELAGGKNIQYF
TRBV7-9	TRBJ2-1	CASSTLAPDPYNEQFF
TRBV5-4	TRBJ1-2	CASSSGQAGGYTF
TRBV7-3	TRBJ2-2	CASSRGQGRTGELFF
TRBV6-1	TRBJ1-1	CASRWTEAFF
TRBV12-3/TRBV12-4	TRBJ2-1	CASRMEHEQFF
TRBV3-1	TRBJ1-3	CASQGPGPYSGNTIYF
TRBV7-9	TRBJ1-5	CASSLAGGGIRQPQHF
TRBV7-7	TRBJ2-7	CASTLAGSYEQYF
TRBV28	TRBJ2-7	CASSPNSRDRGYEQYF
TRBV7-2	TRBJ1-2	CASSAKRGAGGYTF
TRBV7-9	TRBJ2-1	CASSPEGLNEQFF
TRBV11-1	TRBJ2-7	CASSTALGTVQYF
TRBV6-5	TRBJ1-2	CASSYSTGGYTF
TRBV12-3/TRBV12-4	TRBJ2-1	CASSFAGLAGLKDEQFF